One sample yielded the 21 T cell receptor beta chains listed below, sequenced in a study of T cells in localized non-small cell lung cancer. Generated by immunoSEQ multiplex PCR, the TCRdb table keeps only in-frame clones and is missing some. Here the sample spans around 140,000 clones, around 90% being singletons. Here the sequenced sample was peripheral blood, taken before any cancer treatment. Receptor source: a female donor older than 55 with stage I lung adenocarcinoma.

J is TRBJ1-2 and V is TRBV19; a possible D gene is TRBD1 (5 bases). Trimming stripped 9 bases from V and 4 bases from J, with 12 bases between. The CDR3 consists of 12 residues. CDR1 and CDR2 (germline): LNHDA, SQIVND (reference sequence). CDR3 residues: CASSGTIYGYTF. The DNA for the CDR3 is TGTGCCAGCTCCGGGACCATCTATGGCTACACCTTC.

As DNA, the CDR3 is TGTGCCAGCAGTGGAAGCAAAGATCAGCCCCAGCATTTT. It encodes CASSGSKDQPQHF. V and J are TRBV6-1 and TRBJ1-5, with unresolved D. Germline CDR1 reads MNHNS; CDR2 reads SASEGT. V lost 4 bases to trimming and J lost 5 bases, with 9 bases between them. The CDR3 runs to 13 residues.

This rearrangement joins TRBV7-3 to TRBJ1-1; D is uncertain. Trimming removed 7 bases at V and 1 base at J, with 13 bases between. Per the germline V gene, CDR1 is SGHTA and CDR2 is FQGTGA. The CDR3 totals 14 residues. The CDR3 here is CASTQGPGNTEAFF. In DNA form, the CDR3 reads TGTGCCAGCACCCAAGGCCCTGGGAACACTGAAGCTTTCTTT.

The rearrangement links TRBV10-3 to TRBJ2-5; 8 bases line up with TRBD1. J lost 2 bases, V lost 0 bases, and 5 bases had no gene match. The length of the CDR3 is 16 residues. CDR1 ENHRY and CDR2 SYGVKD come from the germline V gene. The CDR3 DNA sequence: TGTGCCATCAGTGAGTCCCCCGGACAGGGACAAGAGACCCAGTACTTC. This sequence encodes CAISESPGQGQETQYF.

This clone occurred a few times. The rearrangement links TRBV10-3 to TRBJ1-2; possibly TRBD1 for D (5 bases). The CDR3 spans 14 residues. Germline V gene sequence: CDR1 ENHRY, CDR2 SYGVKD. The ends were cut back, 3 bases at V and 3 bases at J, with 11 bases in the middle. CDR3 loop: CAISEPDRYYGYTF. The CDR3 DNA follows: TGTGCCATCAGTGAACCCGACAGATACTATGGCTACACCTTC.

The chain employs TRBV2 and TRBJ2-5; 9 bases fit TRBD1. Trimming removed 3 bases from V and 5 bases from J; junction bases left unmatched: 10. Germline-derived CDR1 and CDR2 are SNHLY and FYNNEI. CDR3 length: 16 amino acids. The CDR3 protein is CASSELSGTGHETQYF. As DNA, the CDR3 is TGTGCCAGCAGTGAGCTTTCCGGGACAGGGCACGAGACCCAGTACTTC.

The rearrangement uses TRBV5-4 and TRBJ2-3; the match to TRBD1 covers 7 bases. The V and J ends lost 0 bases and 3 bases, in that order; junction bases with no gene match: 1. Germline V CDR1 and CDR2: SGHNT, YYREEE (reference sequence). This CDR3 contains 14 residues. CDR3 sequence: CASSLDRGTDTQYF. The DNA of the CDR3 is TGTGCCAGCAGCTTGGACAGGGGAACAGATACGCAGTATTTT.

CDR3 protein: CAISESGPQHF. Here the CDR3 DNA reads TGTGCCATCAGTGAGTCAGGGCCCCAGCATTTT. The chain recombines TRBV10-3 with TRBJ1-5, with D unclear. V gave up 0 bases and J gave up 9 bases, with 3 bases separating them. CDR1 and CDR2 (germline): ENHRY, SYGVKD. CDR3 length: 11 residues.

The chain couples TRBV14 to TRBJ2-5; 10 nucleotides agree with TRBD2. The junction had 6 bases not matched to a gene; V was cut back by 4 bases and J by 4 bases. CDR1 and CDR2 from the germline V gene are SGHDN and FVKESK. The CDR3 consists of 15 residues. The CDR3 loop reads CASSLSGRATETQYF. The CDR3 DNA reads TGTGCCAGCAGCCTCAGCGGGAGGGCCACAGAGACCCAGTACTTC. The variable domain in full, completed from reference TRBV14 and TRBJ2-5, reads EAGVTQFPSHSVIEKGQTVTLRCDPISGHDNLYWYRRVMGKEIKFLLHFVKESKQDESGMPNNRFLAERTGGTYSTLKVQPAELEDSGVYFCASSLSGRATETQYFGPGTRLLVL.

The chain recombines TRBV2 with TRBJ2-7, with 12 bases identical to TRBD2. The J segment lost 7 bases and the V segment lost 8 bases, leaving 6 bases of the junction unmatched. The CDR3 consists of 13 residues. Per the germline V gene, CDR1 is SNHLY and CDR2 is FYNNEI. Written as DNA, the CDR3 is TGTGCCAGCTTGACTAGCGGGAGAGATGAGCAGTACTTC. Protein: CASLTSGRDEQYF.

The chain combines TRBV29-1 with TRBJ1-2; D remains ambiguous. Germline V gene sequence: CDR1 SQVTM, CDR2 ANQGSEA. Trimming stripped 8 bases from V and 8 bases from J, with 18 bases between. CDR3 length equals 12 residues. The CDR3 DNA reads TGCAGCCCCTTTCTTGTTGCGGGCGGCTACACCTTC. Encoded protein: CSPFLVAGGYTF.

V is TRBV18 and J is TRBJ1-2; a weak D match, TRBD1 (5 bases). The CDR3 sequence is 13 residues long. Trimming removed 5 bases from V and 2 bases from J, with 9 bases in between. Germline V gene sequence: CDR1 KGHSH, CDR2 LQKENI. The CDR3 nucleotides are TGTGCCAGCTCAGAGACAGTCAACTATGGCTACACCTTC. The encoded protein is CASSETVNYGYTF.

The chain uses TRBV6-5 and TRBJ2-7; the match to TRBD2 covers 8 bases. The CDR3 length is 15 residues. Germline CDR1 and CDR2: MNHEY and SVGAGI. Unmatched junction bases numbered 8, after V lost 5 bases and J lost 2 bases. CDR3 in amino acids: CASSAARGGTYEQYF. The CDR3 DNA sequence: TGTGCCAGCAGTGCGGCTCGGGGGGGCACCTACGAGCAGTACTTC.

On this clone: A junction boundary mismatches the germline segment, possibly from a read error. This chain uses TRBV6-4 with TRBJ1-4, with unresolved D. CDR3 length: 13 amino acids. Germline CDR1 is MRHNA and CDR2 is SNTAGT. Here the CDR3 reads CASNDLRNEKLFF. The DNA of the CDR3 is TGTGCCAGCAATGACTTGAGGAATGAAAAACTGTTTTTT.

This sequence joins TRBV28 and TRBJ1-1; D unclear. The germline gives CDR1 MDHEN, CDR2 SYDVKM. The V and J ends lost 8 bases and 1 base respectively, with 5 bases between them. CDR3 length: 11 residues. The CDR3 nucleotides read TGTGCCAGCCACGGGAACACTGAAGCTTTCTTT. It specifies CASHGNTEAFF. Filled out from reference TRBV28 and TRBJ1-1, the complete variable domain reads DVKVTQSSRYLVKRTGEKVFLECVQDMDHENMFWYRQDPGLGLRLIYFSYDVKMKEKGDIPEGYSVSREKKERFSLILESASTNQTSMYLCASHGNTEAFFGQGTRLTVV.

The chain carries TRBV28 and TRBJ2-3; possibly TRBD2 for D (6 bases). This CDR3 contains 15 residues. Per the germline V gene, CDR1 is MDHEN and CDR2 is SYDVKM. V lost 5 bases and J 5 bases, leaving 17 bases between the germline ends. The CDR3 here is CASSDYDKEGDTQYF. The CDR3 nucleotides read TGTGCCAGCAGTGACTACGACAAGGAGGGAGATACGCAGTATTTT.

This clone was picked up one time. The chain links TRBV5-1 to TRBJ1-2; 9 bases line up with TRBD1. Germline V gene sequence: CDR1 SGHRS, CDR2 YFSETQ. The CDR3 has 16 residues. J lost 10 bases, V lost 3 bases, and 16 bases had no gene match. The CDR3 sequence: CASSSGQGLGSSVYTF. The CDR3 nucleotides are TGCGCCAGCAGCTCCGGACAGGGGCTCGGGTCGTCGGTCTACACCTTC.

With regard to this clone: At the DNA level, this CDR3 is encoded by other sequences in the same sample as well. This chain links TRBV11-3 with TRBJ2-7, with 8 bases matching TRBD2. V lost 3 bases to trimming and J lost 3 bases; unmatched junction nucleotides: 1. Germline CDR1 and CDR2: SGHNT and YENEEA. This CDR3 has 13 amino acids. The CDR3, as DNA: TGTGCCAGCAGCTTTGGGACTAGCTACGAGCAGTACTTC. Its protein product is CASSFGTSYEQYF.

The chain carries TRBV6-6 and TRBJ1-5; D remains ambiguous. V was clipped by 2 bases and J by 8 bases, with 13 bases between them. This CDR3 spans 14 amino acids. The germline V gene has CDR1 MNHNY and CDR2 SVGAGI (reference sequence). CDR3 sequence: CASSYPESAEPQHF. DNA of the CDR3: TGTGCCAGCAGTTACCCTGAGTCAGCTGAGCCCCAGCATTTT.

The rearrangement links TRBV7-8 to TRBJ2-5; D perhaps matches TRBD1 (5 bases). The length of the CDR3 is 16 residues. Trimming removed 1 base from V and 5 bases from J, with 17 bases in between. CDR1 SGHVS and CDR2 FQNEAQ come from the germline V gene. CDR3: CASSLEWGRVQETQYF. The CDR3, as DNA: TGTGCCAGCAGCTTAGAGTGGGGCAGGGTGCAGGAGACCCAGTACTTC.

The rearrangement joins TRBV2 to TRBJ2-4; D gene unclear. The CDR3 has 15 amino acids. Per the germline V gene, CDR1 is SNHLY and CDR2 is FYNNEI. V was clipped by 6 bases and J by 0 bases, with 12 bases between them. The DNA of the CDR3 is TGTGCCAGCAGGGCCATGGGGTTAGCCAAAAACATTCAGTACTTC. It codes for CASRAMGLAKNIQYF.